Following are 2 T cell receptor beta chains from one sample sequenced in a study of shared clonotypes between healthy human individuals. Clones were read by immunoSEQ multiplex PCR, and TCRdb kept only the in-frame ones, dropping some. Of about 960,000 clones in the sample, about 80% were seen once. The sequenced sample consisted of memory CD4+ T cells sorted from blood. As to subset: CD45RA-negative fraction. The receptors stem from a man between 18 and 29 years old in good health.

With respect to this clone: The germline gene is not matched at one end of the junction; a read error may be the cause. The V and J genes are TRBV7-6 and TRBJ2-5; D is perhaps TRBD2 (7 bases). Germline CDR1 and CDR2: SGHVS and FNYEAQ. The CDR3 covers 15 residues. The CDR3 nucleotides read TGTGCCAGCAGCTTAGCGTGGCGGGGGCAAGGGACCCAGTACTTC. It yields the protein CASSLAWRGQGTQYF.

The rearrangement joins TRBV7-2 to TRBJ2-3, with 7 bases lining up with TRBD2. This CDR3 contains 13 residues. V dropped 0 bases and J dropped 10; count of bases not matched to a gene: 4. Germline CDR1 reads SGHTA; CDR2 reads FQGNSA. The CDR3 DNA follows: TGTGCCAGCAGCTTAGCGGGCCGGGAGGCGCAGTATTTT. Translating it yields CASSLAGREAQYF.